This T cell receptor (beta chain) was identified during a study of T cell responses to AZD1222 COVID-19 vaccine. Regarding the study as a whole: Two AZD1222 doses significantly raised spike-specific TCR breadth and depth over controls. It was only a handful of AZD1222 recipients who were seropositive at baseline.

Only in-frame clones appear in the TCRdb table, and some are missing; sequencing was by immunoSEQ multiplex PCR. The profile covers 200,000 to 250,000 clones, with more than 85% appearing a single time and approximately 1% taken by the ten largest. As regards this clone: Its antigen is not known.

The junction had 10 bases not matched to a gene; V was cut back by 7 bases and J by 7 bases. CDR1 and CDR2 (germline): LNHDA, SQIVND (reference sequence). The CDR3 extends over 15 amino acids. This sequence joins TRBV19 and TRBJ1-6; 7 positions match TRBD1. This specimen was peripheral blood, taken on day 0 of MenACWY control vaccination. The TCR was taken from an adult in good health. The CDR3: CASKTGGQLNSPLHF. CDR3 bases: TGTGCCAGTAAAACGGGGGGACAGCTAAATTCACCCCTCCACTTT.